One sample yielded the 28 T cell receptor beta chains listed below, sequenced in a study of T cells in Graves' hyperthyroidism and ophthalmopathy. From RNA transcripts, TCR beta CDR3 regions were amplified. TCR CDR3 regions were first amplified by RT-PCR with HTBI primers. TCRdb fed the multiplex PCR reads into MiXCR, producing one record per CDR3 protein. The data show fewer than 650,000 distinct CDR3 sequences, about 45% seen once. The sequenced material came from peripheral blood or thyroid tissue (not recorded which). These receptors all come from an adult woman with Graves' disease, either hyperthyroidism or ophthalmopathy (not recorded which).

This clonotype was seen at least ten times. V is TRBV20-1 and J is TRBJ2-7; TRBD2 agrees at 14 bases. After removal of 5 bases from V and 7 bases from J, the junction contained 13 bases not matched to a gene. The CDR3 extends over 16 amino acids. Germline-derived CDR1 and CDR2 are DFQATT and SNEGSKA (reference sequence). Here the CDR3 DNA reads TGCAGTGCTGGAAGGGCGGGACTAGCGGGAGTAGCGGAGCAGTACTTC. This gives the protein CSAGRAGLAGVAEQYF.

Remarks on this clonotype: It is unclear where the CDR3 begins or ends on the DNA, so no DNA is shown, and the CDR3 is as TCRdb lists it. The chain combines TRBV5-1 with TRBJ2-2; TRBD2, the D gene given by the table, was not confirmed from the DNA. Germline CDR1 and CDR2: SGHRS and YFSETQ. Ends included, the CDR3 has 15 residues. The CDR3 here is CASSLATTPPGSCFF.

This clonotype was detected many times. The J gene is TRBJ2-7, the V gene TRBV29-1; D is unclear. Trimming removed 4 bases at V and 2 bases at J, with 21 bases between. The CDR3 runs 16 residues. Germline V gene lookup returns CDR1 SQVTM and CDR2 ANQGSEA. CDR3 in DNA: TGCAGCGTTGTACCCACGTGGAAACTGCCCCCCTACGAGCAGTACTTC. Protein product: CSVVPTWKLPPYEQYF.

Of note for this clonotype: Germline is not matched at one junction end, which may reflect a read error. The genes are TRBV7-2 and TRBJ1-5, with 8 bases identical to TRBD1. Germline CDR1 is SGHTA and CDR2 is FQGNSA. The CDR3 contains 16 residues. The CDR3 nucleotides read TGTGCCGGCAGTTTAGGTGCGACAGGGGCCAATCAGCCCCAGCATTTT. Translation gives CAGSLGATGANQPQHF.

This chain links TRBV18 with TRBJ1-2, with 8 positions matching TRBD1. The V and J ends lost 5 bases and 9 bases, in that order; junction bases with no gene match: 5. The germline CDR1 and CDR2 sequences are KGHSH and LQKENI. There are 12 residues in the CDR3. CDR3 residues: CASSSDRGSYTF. CDR3 nucleotides: TGTGCCAGCTCATCAGACAGGGGTAGCTACACCTTC.

This clonotype was seen at least ten times. This chain joins TRBV11-2 and TRBJ1-3; 7 bases agree with TRBD1. CDR1 and CDR2 from the germline V gene are SGHAT and FQNNGV. V shed 6 bases and J 2 bases; nucleotides not matched to a gene: 4. This CDR3 is built from 14 residues. The CDR3, as DNA: TGTGCCAGCAGACTTACAGGGGCTGGAAACACCATATATTTT. Protein sequence: CASRLTGAGNTIYF.

This clonotype came up many times. The V gene is TRBV29-1, the J gene TRBJ2-7, with a tentative D call TRBD2 (6 bases). The V end lost 8 bases, the J end lost 3 bases, and 17 bases lay between the germline ends. The V gene's germline CDR1 is SQVTM and CDR2 ANQGSEA. The CDR3 sequence is 13 residues long. The CDR3 region has the DNA TGCAGCACTTTAGCGGATACCAGCTACGAGCAGTACTTC. This translates into CSTLADTSYEQYF.

This clonotype came up a few times. The gene calls are TRBV10-3 and TRBJ1-1, with D perhaps matching TRBD1 (6 bases). Trimming removed 7 bases at V and 0 bases at J, with 9 bases between. Germline V gives CDR1 ENHRY, CDR2 SYGVKD. The CDR3 is 13 residues long. CDR3 protein: CAIMDSMNTEAFF. In DNA, the CDR3 is TGTGCCATCATGGACAGCATGAACACTGAAGCTTTCTTT.

This clonotype was observed a handful of times. The CDR3 DNA sequence: TGTGCCAGCAGCTTAGACCTCACAGGGGGCCACTATGGCTACACCTTC. Translated, it gives CASSLDLTGGHYGYTF. This chain joins TRBV7-2 and TRBJ1-2; 9 bases are a match to TRBD1. V shed 1 base and J 3 bases; nucleotides not matched to a gene: 6. The CDR3 totals 16 residues. Germline V gene data show CDR1 as SGHTA and CDR2 as FQGNSA.

This clonotype was detected only a few times. The rearrangement uses TRBV6-2 or TRBV6-3 and TRBJ1-2, with a possible D match to TRBD1 (5 bases). The CDR3 totals 15 residues. The germline V gene has CDR1 MNHEY and CDR2 SVGEGT. Trimming took 6 bases from V and 6 from J, leaving 20 bases between them. This CDR3 is CASRILGHRSDGYTF. Written as DNA, the CDR3 is TGTGCCAGCAGGATTCTGGGGCACAGATCAGATGGCTACACCTTC.

This clonotype was found many times. The rearrangement links TRBV5-4 to TRBJ2-2; 11 bases agree with TRBD2. This CDR3 spans 16 amino acids. The germline V gene encodes CDR1 SGHNT and CDR2 YYREEE (reference sequence). V dropped 4 bases and J dropped 1; count of bases not matched to a gene: 3. CDR3 bases: TGTGCCAGCAGCCACGGGACTAGCGGGAACACCGGGGAGCTGTTTTTT. Translated, it gives CASSHGTSGNTGELFF.

As regards this clonotype: The junction and the germline gene differ at one end; a read error may be behind it. The chain combines TRBV7-2 with TRBJ1-6; D possibly corresponds to TRBD1 (6 bases). The germline V gene has CDR1 SGHTA and CDR2 FQGNSA. The CDR3 totals 16 residues. CDR3 region: CASSQRPQGDNSPLHF. CDR3 bases: TGCGCCAGCAGCCAAAGACCACAGGGTGACAATTCACCCCTCCACTTT.

For this clonotype: It may be a read error: a sequence one base away is much more abundant. It is likely a read error, because the conserved phenylalanine at the end of the CDR3 is missing. The chain couples TRBV6-1 to TRBJ1-1; the D gene is possibly TRBD1 (5 bases). The CDR3 contains 14 residues. The germline CDR1 and CDR2 sequences are MNHNS and SASEGT. Trimming shortened V by 5 bases and J by 8 bases, and 18 bases separated the two germline ends. CDR3 in amino acids: CASSRGSRDPEAFL. The CDR3 DNA reads TGTGCCAGCAGTCGGGGCAGCAGGGACCCCGAAGCTTTCCTT.

As for this clonotype: This could be a read error, since a much larger clone is one nucleotide away. This sequence joins TRBV4-2 and TRBJ1-2; possibly TRBD1 for D (6 bases). CDR1 and CDR2 from the germline V gene are LGHNA and YNFKEQ. This CDR3 region has 15 residues. The CDR3 bases are TGTGCCAGCAGCCAAGATATAGGGGGGACGTATGGCTGCACCTTC. The encoded protein is CASSQDIGGTYGCTF.

This clonotype was seen repeatedly, ten times or more. V usage is TRBV7-6 and J usage is TRBJ2-7; weak D call: TRBD2 (6 bases). The germline V gene encodes CDR1 SGHVS and CDR2 FNYEAQ. V lost 5 bases to trimming and J lost 5 bases, with 16 bases between them. CDR3 length: 14 amino acids. The CDR3 here is CASSPKVGGDEQYF. The CDR3 DNA reads as TGTGCCAGCAGCCCAAAGGTGGGGGGTGACGAGCAGTACTTC.

The genes are TRBV2 and TRBJ1-2; possible D gene TRBD1, 6 bases. The CDR3 has 13 residues. Trimming removed 4 bases from V and 7 bases from J, with 13 bases in between. Germline V gene sequence: CDR1 SNHLY, CDR2 FYNNEI. The chain's CDR3 is CASSGGQWRGYTF. The CDR3 DNA sequence: TGTGCCAGCAGTGGGGGGCAGTGGCGTGGCTACACCTTC.

The chain is built from TRBV19 and TRBJ1-3; D not resolved. V was pared by 3 bases and J by 0 bases, with 15 bases between. The CDR3 is 17 amino acids. The germline CDR1 and CDR2 sequences are LNHDA and SQIVND (reference sequence). The CDR3 bases are TGTGCCAGTAGTATTTCCCTTCACGGATCCTCTGGAAACACCATATATTTT. This sequence encodes CASSISLHGSSGNTIYF.

This clonotype was picked up a small number of times. This chain joins TRBV20-1 and TRBJ1-1; D not certain. The V gene's germline CDR1 is DFQATT and CDR2 SNEGSKA (reference sequence). The germline V and J ends were trimmed by 3 bases and 8 bases, with 13 bases remaining between them. The CDR3 totals 12 residues. The CDR3 protein is CSASSPPPEAFF. CDR3 DNA sequence: TGCAGTGCTAGTTCCCCTCCCCCCGAAGCTTTCTTT.

V and J are TRBV6-2 or TRBV6-3 and TRBJ1-6; weak D call: TRBD1 (5 bases). Germline values: CDR1 MNHEY, CDR2 SVGEGT. The CDR3 has 13 residues. The V and J ends lost 7 bases and 7 bases respectively, with 11 bases between them. CDR3 amino acids: CASKRDPNSPLHF. Written as DNA, the CDR3 is TGTGCCAGCAAGAGGGACCCAAATTCACCCCTCCACTTT.

This clonotype was seen a handful of times. J is TRBJ2-5 and V is TRBV28; 7 nucleotides match TRBD2. The V gene's germline CDR1 is MDHEN and CDR2 SYDVKM. CDR3 length: 15 residues. V was pared by 5 bases and J by 7 bases, with 13 bases of the junction left unmatched. CDR3 region: CASSAPAASGVTQYF. DNA for the CDR3: TGTGCCAGCAGTGCCCCCGCGGCTAGCGGCGTGACCCAGTACTTC.

The rearrangement links TRBV20-1 to TRBJ2-7; D uncertain. Trimming removed 1 base from V and 4 bases from J, with 17 bases in between. CDR3 size: 15 residues. Germline V gene sequence: CDR1 DFQATT, CDR2 SNEGSKA (reference sequence). The DNA of the CDR3 is TGCAGTGCTAGAGGGAAGGACCGGCCAATTTACGAGCAGTACTTC. This codes for CSARGKDRPIYEQYF.

This clonotype occurred many times. The J gene is TRBJ1-1, the V gene TRBV7-2, with 8 positions matching TRBD1. The V and J ends lost 4 bases and 11 bases, in that order; junction bases with no gene match: 6. CDR1 is SGHTA and CDR2 is FQGNSA in the germline V gene. CDR3 length equals 12 residues. Here the CDR3 DNA reads TGTGCCAGCAGCTCGGACAGGGCTAAGGCTTTCTTT. It encodes CASSSDRAKAFF.

This clonotype was observed a handful of times. The chain links TRBV7-2 to TRBJ1-1; 9 nucleotides line up with TRBD1. Germline CDR1 is SGHTA and CDR2 is FQGNSA. The CDR3 sequence is 16 residues long. With 1 base clipped from V and 3 bases from J, the junction kept 6 bases outside the gene matches. CDR3 sequence: CASSLGSQGADTEAFF. The CDR3 nucleotides read TGTGCCAGCAGCTTAGGGTCACAGGGGGCAGACACTGAAGCTTTCTTT. The variable domain in full, with the rest retrieved from reference TRBV7-2 and TRBJ1-1, is GAGVSQSPSNKVTEKGKDVELRCDPISGHTALYWYRQSLGQGLEFLIYFQGNSAPDKSGLPSDRFSAERTGGSVSTLTIQRTQQEDSAVYLCASSLGSQGADTEAFFGQGTRLTVV.

This clonotype occurred many times. The chain has TRBV19 and TRBJ2-7; TRBD1 aligns across 7 bases. Germline V lookup: CDR1 LNHDA, CDR2 SQIVND (reference sequence). The CDR3 is 15 residues long. With 5 bases clipped from V and 3 bases from J, the junction kept 10 bases outside the gene matches. Here the CDR3 reads CASSAGQAPGYEQYF. CDR3 nucleotides: TGTGCCAGTAGTGCCGGACAGGCCCCGGGCTACGAGCAGTACTTC.

Written as DNA, the CDR3 is TGTGCCAGCAGCTTAGCGACAGCCCAAGAGACCCAGTACTTC. This gives the protein CASSLATAQETQYF. The chain recombines TRBV7-9 with TRBJ2-5; possible D gene TRBD1, 5 bases. The germline V and J ends were trimmed by 0 bases and 1 base, with 6 bases remaining between them. The CDR3 totals 14 residues. The germline gives CDR1 SEHNR, CDR2 FQNEAQ (reference sequence).

This chain joins TRBV30 and TRBJ2-2; unclear D gene. This CDR3 is 14 amino acids long. The germline CDR1 and CDR2 sequences are GTSNPN and SVGIG (reference sequence). V was clipped by 8 bases and J by 1 base, with 14 bases between them. The CDR3 reads CAMQRRMNTGELFF. CDR3 bases: TGTGCCATGCAACGGCGGATGAACACCGGGGAGCTGTTTTTT.

This clonotype was found many times. The V and J genes are TRBV7-9 and TRBJ1-2; perhaps TRBD1 as D (6 bases). Germline V gene data show CDR1 as SEHNR and CDR2 as FQNEAQ (reference sequence). V was pared by 5 bases and J by 6 bases, with 13 bases between. CDR3 length equals 13 residues. The CDR3 nucleotides read TGTGCCAGCAGCCTCCCCCAGGGGCATGGCTACACCTTC. It translates to CASSLPQGHGYTF.

V usage is TRBV4-3 and J usage is TRBJ2-7; possibly TRBD1 for D (5 bases). V was trimmed by 6 bases and J by 2 bases, leaving 17 bases between them. The CDR3 is made up of 15 amino acids. Germline V gene sequence: CDR1 LGHNA, CDR2 YSLEER. CDR3 sequence (DNA): TGCGCCAGCAGTCCCTATCATGGACAAACCTACGAGCAGTACTTC. As protein: CASSPYHGQTYEQYF.